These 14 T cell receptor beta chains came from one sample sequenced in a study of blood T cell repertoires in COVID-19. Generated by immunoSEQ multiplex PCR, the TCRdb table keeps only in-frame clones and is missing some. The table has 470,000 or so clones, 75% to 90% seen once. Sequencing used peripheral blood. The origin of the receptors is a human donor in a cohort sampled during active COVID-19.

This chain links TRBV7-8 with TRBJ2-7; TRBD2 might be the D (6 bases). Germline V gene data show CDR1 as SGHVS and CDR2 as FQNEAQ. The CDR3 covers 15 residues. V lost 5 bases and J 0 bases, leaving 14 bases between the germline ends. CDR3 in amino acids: CASSPRIGGSYEQYF. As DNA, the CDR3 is TGTGCCAGCAGCCCCAGAATCGGGGGCTCCTACGAGCAGTACTTC.

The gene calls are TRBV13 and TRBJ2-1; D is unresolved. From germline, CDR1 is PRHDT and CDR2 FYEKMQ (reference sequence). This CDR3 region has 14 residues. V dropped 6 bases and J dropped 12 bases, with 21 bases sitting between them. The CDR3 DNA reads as TGTGCCAGCAGTCTTTACTCCGGCTCAGGTGGGCAGTTCTTC. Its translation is CASSLYSGSGGQFF.

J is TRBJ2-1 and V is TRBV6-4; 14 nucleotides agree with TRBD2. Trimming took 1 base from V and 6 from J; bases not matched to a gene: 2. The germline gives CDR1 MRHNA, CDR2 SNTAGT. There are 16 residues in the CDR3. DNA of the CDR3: TGTGCCAGCAGTGACTTGGGACTAGCGGGAGTCAATGAGCAGTTCTTC. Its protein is CASSDLGLAGVNEQFF.

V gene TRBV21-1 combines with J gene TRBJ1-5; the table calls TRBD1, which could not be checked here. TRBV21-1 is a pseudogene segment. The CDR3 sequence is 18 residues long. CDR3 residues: CASTIPRLTVNSNQPQHF. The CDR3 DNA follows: TGTGCCAGCACAATCCCCCGCTTGACAGTAAATAGCAATCAGCCCCAGCATTTT.

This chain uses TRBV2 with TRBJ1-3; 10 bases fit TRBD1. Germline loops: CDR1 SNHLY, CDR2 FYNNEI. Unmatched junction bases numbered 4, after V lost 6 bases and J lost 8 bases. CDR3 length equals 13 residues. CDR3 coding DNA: TGTGCCAGCAGCCGGACAGGGGGACACACCATATATTTT. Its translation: CASSRTGGHTIYF.

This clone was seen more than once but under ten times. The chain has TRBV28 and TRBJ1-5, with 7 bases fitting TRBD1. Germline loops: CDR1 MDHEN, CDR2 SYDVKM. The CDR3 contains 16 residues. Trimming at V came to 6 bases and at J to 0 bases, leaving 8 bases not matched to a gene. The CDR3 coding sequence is TGTGCCAGCAGGCACGCGACAGGGAGTAGCAATCAGCCCCAGCATTTT. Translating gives CASRHATGSSNQPQHF. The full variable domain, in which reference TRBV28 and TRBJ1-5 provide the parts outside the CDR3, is DVKVTQSSRYLVKRTGEKVFLECVQDMDHENMFWYRQDPGLGLRLIYFSYDVKMKEKGDIPEGYSVSREKKERFSLILESASTNQTSMYLCASRHATGSSNQPQHFGDGTRLSIL.

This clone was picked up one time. CDR3 in DNA: TGTGCCAGCAGGACCCTCGGGGGGAACACTGAAGCTTTCTTT. This gives the protein CASRTLGGNTEAFF. This chain links TRBV6-5 with TRBJ1-1, with D perhaps matching TRBD1 (5 bases). Trimming shortened V by 6 bases and J by 1 base, and 12 bases separated the two germline ends. Germline-derived CDR1 and CDR2 are MNHEY and SVGAGI. The CDR3 loop spans 14 amino acids.

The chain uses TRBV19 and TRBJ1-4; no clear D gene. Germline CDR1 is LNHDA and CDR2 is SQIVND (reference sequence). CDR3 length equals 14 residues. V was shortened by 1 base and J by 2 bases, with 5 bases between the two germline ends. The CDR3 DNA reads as TGTGCCAGTAGTATAGGTATTACTAATGAAAAACTGTTTTTT. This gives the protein CASSIGITNEKLFF.

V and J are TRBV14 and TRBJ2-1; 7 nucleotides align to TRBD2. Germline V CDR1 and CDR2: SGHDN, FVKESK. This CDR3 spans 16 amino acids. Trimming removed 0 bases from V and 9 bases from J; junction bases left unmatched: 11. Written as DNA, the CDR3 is TGTGCCAGCAGCCAAGAAGGCGGGAGCGGTGTCGGTGAGCAGTTCTTC. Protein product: CASSQEGGSGVGEQFF.

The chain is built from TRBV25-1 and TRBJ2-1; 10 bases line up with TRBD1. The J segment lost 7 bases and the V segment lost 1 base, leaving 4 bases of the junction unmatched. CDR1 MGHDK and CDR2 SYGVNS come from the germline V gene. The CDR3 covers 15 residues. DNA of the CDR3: TGTGCCAGCAGTGAATTTGGGACAGGGGTTAATGAGCAGTTCTTC. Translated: CASSEFGTGVNEQFF.

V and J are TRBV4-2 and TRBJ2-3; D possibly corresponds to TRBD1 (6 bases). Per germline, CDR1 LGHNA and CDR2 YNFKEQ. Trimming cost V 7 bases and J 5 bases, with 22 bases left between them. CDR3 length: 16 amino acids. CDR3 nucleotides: TGTGCCAGCACCCTTAGTCGTAGGGGGATGGGAGATACGCAGTATTTT. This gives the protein CASTLSRRGMGDTQYF.

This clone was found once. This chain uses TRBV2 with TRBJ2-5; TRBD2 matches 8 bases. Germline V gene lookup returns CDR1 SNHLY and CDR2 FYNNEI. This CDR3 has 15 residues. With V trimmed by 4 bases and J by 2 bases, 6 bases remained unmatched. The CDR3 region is CASSALAEEQETQYF. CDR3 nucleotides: TGTGCCAGCAGTGCACTAGCGGAAGAACAAGAGACCCAGTACTTC.

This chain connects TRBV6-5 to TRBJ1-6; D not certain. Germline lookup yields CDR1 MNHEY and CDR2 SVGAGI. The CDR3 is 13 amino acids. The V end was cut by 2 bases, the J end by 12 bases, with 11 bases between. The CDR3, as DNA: TGTGCCAGCAGTTACATTCAGTCACAACCCCTCCACTTT. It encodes CASSYIQSQPLHF.

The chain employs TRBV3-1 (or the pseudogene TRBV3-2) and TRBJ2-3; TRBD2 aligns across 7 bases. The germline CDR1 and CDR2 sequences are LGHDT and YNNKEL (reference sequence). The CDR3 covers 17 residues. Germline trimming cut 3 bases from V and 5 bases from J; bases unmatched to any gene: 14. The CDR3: CASSQPGVAGAVDTQYF. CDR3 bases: TGTGCCAGCAGCCAGCCGGGGGTGGCGGGAGCGGTAGATACGCAGTATTTT.